This section outlines one TCR beta chain sequence together with its context. This clone's antigen is unknown. Qualities for individual bases were not recorded, and no much larger clone is one base off. Using the deep immunoSEQ assay, TCR CDR3 regions were amplified from genomic DNA by multiplex PCR. Extracted genomic DNA from each cell subset was distributed evenly across all wells of several immunoSEQ 96-well plates, and each plate was treated as a replicate. For sorted subsets, 200 to 250 ng of genomic DNA, equivalent to some 33,000 T cell genomes, went into each replicate PCR. The purified libraries were quantified using a Qubit 3.0 fluorometer, sized with a Bioanalyzer 2100, and then quantified again using the KAPA Library Quantification kit. Each immunoSEQ 96-well plate was sequenced on its own single-read 150-cycle Illumina NextSeq 550 flow cell. As for the authors' bioinformatics: The immunoSEQ output contained only junctional sequences without quality scores, so filtering could not match that applied to full-length reads. To assign V/J genes and CDR3, sequences were annotated against IMGT germline references using PyIR, a Python wrapper for IgBLAST v1.9. Reads were removed for weak V/J assignments (E-value above 1e-6), missing CDR3, stop codons, out-of-frame junctions, or ambiguous translated residues. V3J clonotypes were defined by identical inferred V gene, J gene, and CDR3 amino acid sequence. Percentage overlap between repertoires was computed as shared unique clonotypes divided by the size of the smaller repertoire. Richness of each repertoire was evaluated using RTK rarefaction, the Chao1 estimator, and Recon v2.1 estimates of unobserved clonotypes. For all TCRbeta clonotypes obtained by the gDNA method from a handful of donors, generation probabilities were computed with OLGA. TCRdb mirrors the immuneACCESS table, restricted to in-frame sequences. Some clones are absent from its copies; in checked studies, under half trace to an unresolved V gene, and the reason for the others is unknown. Clone size and the V and J calls come from that table; the DNA yielded D and trimming. The sample has about 2 million clones on record, about 95% of them singletons. The top ten clones comprise roughly 1% of the sample.

CD8 naive samples were obtained by positive selection for CCR7 among CD45RO-negative cells, yielding a CD45RA+CCR7+ population from which TemRA cells were excluded. Donors were healthy HIV-negative adults with no recently reported acute infections or vaccinations. Every donor was a Caucasian adult residing in Nashville, Tennessee, USA. Blood was obtained by leukapheresis, after which PBMCs were separated by Ficoll-Histopaque density gradient centrifugation and cryopreserved in liquid nitrogen vapor phase. Analytical flow cytometry was used to check the purity and quantity of every magnetically sorted T cell population. Genomic DNA was isolated from each sorted fraction and quantified by UV absorbance on a Nanodrop 2000c. The record originates from a study of shared clonotypes between healthy human individuals (dated by TCRdb to 2018 to 2021). Describing the broader study: The cohort comprised two women and a few men aged 18 to 49 years. For each donor, CD4 naive and CD4 memory were each given three plates, CD8 naive was given two plates, and CD8 memory was given one plate. Blood TCR repertoires of about five healthy adults were deeply sequenced to estimate repertoire size and the extent of clonotype sharing between individuals. To increase sequencing depth and limit assay-specific biases, different laboratories used diverse techniques to prepare libraries and sequence TCR repertoires. Per donor, leukapheresis produced somewhere between about 0.9 and 9.5 billion PBMCs.

The germline V gene yields LGHNA for CDR1 and YNFKEQ for CDR2. CDR3 length: 13 amino acids, cysteine to phenylalanine. The DNA shown is the 39-base CDR3, in frame from base 1. The junction shows trimming of 4 bases on V and 13 bases on J, plus 20 bases between the germline ends. The investigation overall reported the following: Compared with non-shared clonotypes, clonotypes shared by all four sorted-subset donors had higher generation probabilities. Roughly 5.2% of naive CD4, 3.5% of naive CD8, roughly 2.4% of memory CD4, and less than 0.45% of memory CD8 clonotypes were shared across several donors. Pairwise subsampling led to the expectation that sequencing depth would affect the degree of clonotype sharing among donors. The small number of donors limited the genetic and exposure-history diversity represented. Sampling was restricted to blood, and TCR repertoires in tissue are likely to differ from TCR repertoires in blood. Even with the large sequencing depth, rarefaction of the sorted-subset datasets indicated that sequencing was incomplete. Naive subsets generally had larger estimated clonotype richness than memory subsets.

Rearrangement joined TRBV4-2 to TRBJ2-7; TRBD2 is a possible D gene, resting on 6 matching bases. This clonotype originated in a man younger than 35 in good health. Specimen: naive CD8+ T cells sorted from blood. In light of the paper, this sample's cell subset or site label describes: CD45RA+CCR7+. CDR3 protein: CASSLAIAADLYF. The nucleotides are TGTGCCAGCAGCCTTGCGATAGCGGCCGATTTATACTTC.